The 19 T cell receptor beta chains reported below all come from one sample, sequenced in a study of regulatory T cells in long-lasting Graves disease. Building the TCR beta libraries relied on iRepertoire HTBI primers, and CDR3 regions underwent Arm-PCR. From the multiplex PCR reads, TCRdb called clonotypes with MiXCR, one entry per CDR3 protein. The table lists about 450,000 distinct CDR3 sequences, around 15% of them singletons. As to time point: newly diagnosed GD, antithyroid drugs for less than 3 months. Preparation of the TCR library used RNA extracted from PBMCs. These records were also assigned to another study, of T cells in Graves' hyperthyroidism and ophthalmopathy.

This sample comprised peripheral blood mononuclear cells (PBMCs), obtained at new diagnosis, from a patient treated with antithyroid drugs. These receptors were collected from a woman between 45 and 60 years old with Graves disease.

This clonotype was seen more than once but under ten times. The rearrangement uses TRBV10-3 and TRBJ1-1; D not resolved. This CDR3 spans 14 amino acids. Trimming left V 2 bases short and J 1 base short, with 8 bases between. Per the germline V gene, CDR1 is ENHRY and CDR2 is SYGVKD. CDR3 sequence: CAISEGEANTEAFF. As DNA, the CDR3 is TGTGCCATCAGTGAGGGTGAGGCGAACACTGAAGCTTTCTTT.

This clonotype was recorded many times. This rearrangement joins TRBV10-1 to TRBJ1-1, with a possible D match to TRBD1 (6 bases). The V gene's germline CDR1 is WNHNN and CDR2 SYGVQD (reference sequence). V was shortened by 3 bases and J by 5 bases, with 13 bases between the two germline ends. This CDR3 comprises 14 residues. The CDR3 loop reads CASSEAGAVTEAFF. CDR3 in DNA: TGCGCCAGCAGTGAAGCAGGGGCGGTGACTGAAGCTTTCTTT.

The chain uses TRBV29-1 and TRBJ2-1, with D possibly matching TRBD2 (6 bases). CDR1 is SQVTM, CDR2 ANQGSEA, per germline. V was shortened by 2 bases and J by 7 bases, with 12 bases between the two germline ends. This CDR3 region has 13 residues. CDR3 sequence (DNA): TGCAGCGTTGAATCGGGACTGGAGAATGAGCAGTTCTTC. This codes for CSVESGLENEQFF.

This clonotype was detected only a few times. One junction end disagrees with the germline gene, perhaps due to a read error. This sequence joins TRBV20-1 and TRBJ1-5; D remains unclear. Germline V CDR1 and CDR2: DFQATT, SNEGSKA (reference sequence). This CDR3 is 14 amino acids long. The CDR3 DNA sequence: TGCAGTGCGAGAGGAACCCGTGGGGATCAGCCCCAGCATTTT. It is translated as CSARGTRGDQPQHF.

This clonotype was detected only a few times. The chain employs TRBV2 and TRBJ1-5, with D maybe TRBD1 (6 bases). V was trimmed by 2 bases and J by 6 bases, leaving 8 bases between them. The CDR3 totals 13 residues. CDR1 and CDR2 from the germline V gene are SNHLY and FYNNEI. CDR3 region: CASSERGSQPQHF. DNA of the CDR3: TGTGCCAGCAGTGAAAGGGGGTCTCAGCCCCAGCATTTT.

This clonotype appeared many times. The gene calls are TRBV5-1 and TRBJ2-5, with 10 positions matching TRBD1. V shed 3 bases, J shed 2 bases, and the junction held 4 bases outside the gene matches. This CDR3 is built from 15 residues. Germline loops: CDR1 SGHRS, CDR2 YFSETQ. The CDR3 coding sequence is TGCGCCAGCAGCTCCGGACAGGGGGGTCAAGAGACCCAGTACTTC. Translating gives CASSSGQGGQETQYF.

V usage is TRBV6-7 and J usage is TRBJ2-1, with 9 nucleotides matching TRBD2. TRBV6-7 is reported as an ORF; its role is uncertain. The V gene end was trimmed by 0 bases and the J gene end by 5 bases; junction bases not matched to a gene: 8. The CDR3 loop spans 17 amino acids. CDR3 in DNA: TGTGCCAGCAGTTACTCGATAACGGGACTAGCCAACAATGAGCAGTTCTTC. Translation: CASSYSITGLANNEQFF.

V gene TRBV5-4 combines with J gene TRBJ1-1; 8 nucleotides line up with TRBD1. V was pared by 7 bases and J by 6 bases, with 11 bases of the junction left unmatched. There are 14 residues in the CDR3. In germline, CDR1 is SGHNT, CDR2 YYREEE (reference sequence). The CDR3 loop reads CASGEQGGTSEAFF. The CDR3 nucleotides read TGTGCCAGCGGGGAACAGGGGGGGACTTCTGAAGCTTTCTTT.

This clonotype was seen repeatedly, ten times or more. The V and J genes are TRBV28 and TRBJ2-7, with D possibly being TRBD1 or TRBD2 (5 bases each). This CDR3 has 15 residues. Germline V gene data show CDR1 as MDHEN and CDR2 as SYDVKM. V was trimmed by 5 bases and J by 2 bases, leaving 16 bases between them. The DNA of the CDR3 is TGTGCCAGCAGTCAGGTCGGGACGGGGACCTACGAGCAGTACTTC. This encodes CASSQVGTGTYEQYF.

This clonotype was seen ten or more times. The CDR3 bases are TGTGCCAGCAGTTTTTCGGGGCGGAACTATGGCTACACCTTC. Its translation is CASSFSGRNYGYTF. The V call is TRBV28, the J call TRBJ1-2; D perhaps matches TRBD1 (5 bases). The germline V and J ends were trimmed by 3 bases and 2 bases, with 10 bases remaining between them. Germline V lookup: CDR1 MDHEN, CDR2 SYDVKM. The CDR3 runs 14 residues.

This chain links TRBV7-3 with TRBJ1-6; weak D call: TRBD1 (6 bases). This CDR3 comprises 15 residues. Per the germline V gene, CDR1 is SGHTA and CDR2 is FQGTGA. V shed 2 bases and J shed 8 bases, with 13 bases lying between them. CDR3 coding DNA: TGTGCCAGCAGCTTAGGACAGCCTAATGATTCACCCCTCCACTTT. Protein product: CASSLGQPNDSPLHF.

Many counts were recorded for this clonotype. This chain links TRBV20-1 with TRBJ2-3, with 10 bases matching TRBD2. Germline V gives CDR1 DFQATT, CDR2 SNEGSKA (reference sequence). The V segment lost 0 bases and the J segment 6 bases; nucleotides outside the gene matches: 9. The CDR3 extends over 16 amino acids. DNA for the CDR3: TGCAGTGCTAGAGATCTAAGCGGGAGGGCCTTCGATACGCAGTATTTT. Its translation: CSARDLSGRAFDTQYF.

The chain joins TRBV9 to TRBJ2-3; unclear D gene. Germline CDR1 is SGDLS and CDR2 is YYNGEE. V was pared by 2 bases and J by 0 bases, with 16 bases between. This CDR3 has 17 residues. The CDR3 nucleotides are TGTGCCAGCAGCGTTTTTCAGACGACACCTAGCACAGATACGCAGTATTTT. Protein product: CASSVFQTTPSTDTQYF.

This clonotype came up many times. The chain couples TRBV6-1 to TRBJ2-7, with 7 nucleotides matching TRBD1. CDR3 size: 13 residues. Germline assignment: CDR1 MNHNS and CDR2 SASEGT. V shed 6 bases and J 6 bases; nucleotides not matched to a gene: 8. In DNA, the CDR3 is TGTGCCAGCAGACCCACAGGGGCCGCCGAGCAGTACTTC. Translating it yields CASRPTGAAEQYF.

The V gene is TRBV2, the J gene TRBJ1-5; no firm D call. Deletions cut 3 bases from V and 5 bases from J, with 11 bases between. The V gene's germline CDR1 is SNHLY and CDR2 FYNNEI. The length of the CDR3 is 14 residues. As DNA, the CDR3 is TGTGCCAGCAGTGATTTGGGGTGGTATCAGCCCCAGCATTTT. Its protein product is CASSDLGWYQPQHF.

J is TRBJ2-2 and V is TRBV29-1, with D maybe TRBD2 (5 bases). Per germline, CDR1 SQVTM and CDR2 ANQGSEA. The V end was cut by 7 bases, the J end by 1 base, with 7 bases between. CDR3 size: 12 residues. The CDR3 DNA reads TGCAGCGGAACTAGGAACACCGGGGAGCTGTTTTTT. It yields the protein CSGTRNTGELFF.

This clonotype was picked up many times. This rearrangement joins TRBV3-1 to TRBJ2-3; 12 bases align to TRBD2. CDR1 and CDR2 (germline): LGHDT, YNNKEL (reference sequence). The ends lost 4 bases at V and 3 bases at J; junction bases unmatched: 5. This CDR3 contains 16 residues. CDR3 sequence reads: CASSPLLAGGTDTQYF. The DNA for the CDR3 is TGTGCCAGCAGCCCCCTTCTAGCGGGAGGGACAGATACGCAGTATTTT.

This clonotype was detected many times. DNA for the CDR3: TGTGCCAGCAGTGAATACGATAGCAATCAGCCCCAGCATTTT. This translates into CASSEYDSNQPQHF. The rearrangement joins TRBV2 to TRBJ1-5; D gene ambiguous. The V and J ends lost 2 bases and 0 bases respectively, with 5 bases between them. The germline V gene has CDR1 SNHLY and CDR2 FYNNEI. The CDR3 is 14 amino acids.

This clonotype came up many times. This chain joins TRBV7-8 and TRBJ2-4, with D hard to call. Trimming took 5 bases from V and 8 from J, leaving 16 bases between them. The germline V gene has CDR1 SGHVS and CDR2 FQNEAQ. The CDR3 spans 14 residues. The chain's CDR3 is CASSPPDTRDIQYF. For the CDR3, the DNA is TGTGCCAGCAGCCCCCCCGACACCCGAGACATTCAGTACTTC.